Listed below are T cell receptor beta chains from one sample, sequenced in a study of T cell changes during pregnancy in multiple sclerosis. Method: immunoSEQ multiplex PCR; TCRdb's copy keeps in-frame clones and lacks some. In the table there are more than 55,000 clones, 91% of which are singletons. The starting material was peripheral blood, obtained in the third trimester of pregnancy. The receptor source for this set is a female donor in good health, enrolled as a control in a pregnancy study. The CDR3 runs from the conserved cysteine through the conserved F or W. A D gene is named only where the DNA matches it firmly. Not all rows give a size; the values are once, few, many and, for expanded clones, a class.

J gene,D gene,CDR3 length,V gene,clone size,CDR3 DNA,CDR3 protein
TRBJ1-5,NA,14,TRBV28,NA,TGTGCCAGCAACCAAGGGGATAGCAATCAGCCCCAGCATTTT,CASNQGDSNQPQHF
TRBJ1-1,NA,14,TRBV7-9,NA,TGTGCCAGCAGCTCTCGCGATAGGAACACTGAAGCTTTCTTT,CASSSRDRNTEAFF
TRBJ2-7,TRBD2,15,TRBV5-1,NA,TGCGCCAGCCGGCTAGGGACTAGCCTTTCTGGCGAGCAGTACTTC,CASRLGTSLSGEQYF
TRBJ1-5,NA,14,TRBV18,few,TGTGCCAGCTCACCTGCCAGGCTGAATCAGCCCCAGCATTTT,CASSPARLNQPQHF
TRBJ1-1,NA,9,TRBV2,NA,TGTGCGGCGAGGGCTGAAGCTTTCTTT,CAARAEAFF
TRBJ2-5,TRBD2,16,TRBV29-1,once,TGCAGCGTTGGGGCCGGGACTAGCGGGTGGGGAGAGACCCAGTACTTC,CSVGAGTSGWGETQYF
TRBJ1-5,NA,15,TRBV19,NA,TGTGCCAGTAGTATCTCTACGGGGGAGGCTCAGCCCCAGCATTTT,CASSISTGEAQPQHF
TRBJ1-5,NA,14,TRBV12-5,NA,TGTGCTAGTGGTGGGGAGTATAGCAATCAGCCCCAGCATTTT,CASGGEYSNQPQHF
TRBJ2-7,NA,13,TRBV4-1,few,TGCGCCAGCAGCCAAGATCTCGTCTACGAGCAGTACTTC,CASSQDLVYEQYF
TRBJ2-1,TRBD2,18,TRBV28,NA,TGTGCCAGCAGTTCCACTCCCCAGGGACTAGCGGGAGTGGATGAGCAGTTCTTC,CASSSTPQGLAGVDEQFF
TRBJ2-2,NA,17,TRBV15,NA,TGTGCCACCAGCAGAGATTATGGGACGGGAGTCACCGGGGAGCTGTTTTTT,CATSRDYGTGVTGELFF
TRBJ2-7,NA,13,TRBV7-9,NA,TGTGCCAGCAGCTTCGACAGCTCCTACGAGCAGTACTTC,CASSFDSSYEQYF
TRBJ2-1,NA,10,TRBV7-9,NA,TGTGCCGGAGGATACAATGAGCAGTTCTTC,CAGGYNEQFF
TRBJ1-6,NA,16,TRBV28,NA,TGTGCCAGCAGTGTAGGGGTTGCGTCCTATAATTCACCCCTCCACTTT,CASSVGVASYNSPLHF
TRBJ1-1,NA,13,TRBV29-1,once,TGCAGCGTAGGCAGGGTGGGGAACACTGAAGCTTTCTTT,CSVGRVGNTEAFF
TRBJ2-1,NA,14,TRBV6-1,NA,TGTGCCAGCACCTTGGGGCCCCCGAGCGATGAGCAGTTCTTC,CASTLGPPSDEQFF
TRBJ1-2,TRBD1,13,TRBV2,NA,TGTGCCAGCAGCGGACAGGGACACTATGGCTACACCTTC,CASSGQGHYGYTF
TRBJ2-7,NA,16,TRBV19,NA,TGTGCCAGTAGTATAGAGGGGGGACTTCTCCGGTACGAGCAGTACTTC,CASSIEGGLLRYEQYF
TRBJ1-5,NA,15,TRBV2,once,TGTGCCAGCAGTGAATCAGGGCTGAACAATCAGCCCCAGCATTTT,CASSESGLNNQPQHF
TRBJ2-6,NA,16,TRBV5-1,NA,TGCGCCAGCAGCCCGCAGGTATCTACTGGGGCCAACGTCCTGACTTTC,CASSPQVSTGANVLTF
TRBJ1-2,NA,14,TRBV11-2,NA,TGTGCCTGTAGGGGGGGCTTCCGAGGAGTAGGCTACACCTTC,CACRGGFRGVGYTF
TRBJ1-2,TRBD1,13,TRBV6-5,NA,TGTGCCAGCAGACCTGGGACAGGGCTGGGCTACACCTTC,CASRPGTGLGYTF
TRBJ1-4,TRBD1,17,TRBV28,NA,TGTGCCAGCAGTTTATTTCCGGGACAGCTGAATAATGAAAAACTGTTTTTT,CASSLFPGQLNNEKLFF
TRBJ1-1,TRBD1,12,TRBV27,few,TGTGCCAGCAGTTTGATCAGGGGGGAAGCTTTCTTT,CASSLIRGEAFF
TRBJ1-2,TRBD1,15,TRBV5-1,NA,TGCGCCAGCAGCCCCCTTGGTGGGACAGGGGATGGCTACACCTTC,CASSPLGGTGDGYTF
TRBJ1-4,NA,17,TRBV5-1,NA,TGCGCCAGCAGCCCCTTGACAGGCAGTACAACTAATGAAAAACTGTTTTTT,CASSPLTGSTTNEKLFF
TRBJ1-2,NA,13,TRBV5-1,NA,TGCGCCAGCAATTCCGGGACACACCATGGCTACACCTTC,CASNSGTHHGYTF
TRBJ1-5,TRBD1,15,TRBV7-2,NA,TGTGCCAGCAAGCGTCACAGGACAGGCTATCAGCCCCAGCATTTT,CASKRHRTGYQPQHF
TRBJ1-1,NA,12,TRBV15,NA,TGTGCCACCAGCATCATGAACACTGAAGCTTTCTTT,CATSIMNTEAFF
TRBJ1-4,NA,14,TRBV11-2,NA,TGTGCCAGCAGCTTATCAGGGGACGGCGAAAAACTGTTTTTT,CASSLSGDGEKLFF
TRBJ2-7,TRBD1,14,TRBV19,NA,TGTGCCAGTAGTATGGGGACAGGGAGATACGAGCAGTACTTC,CASSMGTGRYEQYF
TRBJ1-1,NA,15,TRBV6-1,NA,TGTGCCAGCAGTGAATTGGGCAGTGAAAACACTGAAGCTTTCTTT,CASSELGSENTEAFF
TRBJ1-3,NA,17,TRBV25-1,NA,TGTGCCAGCAGTGAAGGGCTGGTCCCCGCCTCTGGAAACACCATATATTTT,CASSEGLVPASGNTIYF
TRBJ2-1,TRBD2,15,TRBV7-2,NA,TGTGCCAGCAGCTTACCTCTAGCGGTAAACAATGAGCAGTTCTTC,CASSLPLAVNNEQFF
TRBJ1-2,NA,12,TRBV2,few,TGTGCCAGCAGTCTCCACGGGGTCGGCTACACCTTC,CASSLHGVGYTF
TRBJ2-6,NA,16,TRBV9,NA,TGTGCCAGCAGCGTAGTGGGTGGGGCCGGGGCCAACGTCCTGACTTTC,CASSVVGGAGANVLTF
TRBJ1-4,NA,13,TRBV10-3,NA,TGTGCCATCGGTAGGGATCGGGGTGAAAAACTGTTTTTT,CAIGRDRGEKLFF
TRBJ2-3,TRBD2,16,TRBV30,NA,TGTGCCTGGACCCTGGGCACTAGCGGGGGGGCGGATACGCAGTATTTT,CAWTLGTSGGADTQYF
TRBJ2-7,TRBD2,16,TRBV5-6,NA,TGTGCCAGCAGCTTTGTCGGGAGGGCCACTTCCTACGAGCAGTACTTC,CASSFVGRATSYEQYF
TRBJ2-4,TRBD2,18,TRBV28,NA,TGTGCCAGCACTTACGGACTAGCGGGACGCCGGGCCAAAAACATTCAGTACTTC,CASTYGLAGRRAKNIQYF